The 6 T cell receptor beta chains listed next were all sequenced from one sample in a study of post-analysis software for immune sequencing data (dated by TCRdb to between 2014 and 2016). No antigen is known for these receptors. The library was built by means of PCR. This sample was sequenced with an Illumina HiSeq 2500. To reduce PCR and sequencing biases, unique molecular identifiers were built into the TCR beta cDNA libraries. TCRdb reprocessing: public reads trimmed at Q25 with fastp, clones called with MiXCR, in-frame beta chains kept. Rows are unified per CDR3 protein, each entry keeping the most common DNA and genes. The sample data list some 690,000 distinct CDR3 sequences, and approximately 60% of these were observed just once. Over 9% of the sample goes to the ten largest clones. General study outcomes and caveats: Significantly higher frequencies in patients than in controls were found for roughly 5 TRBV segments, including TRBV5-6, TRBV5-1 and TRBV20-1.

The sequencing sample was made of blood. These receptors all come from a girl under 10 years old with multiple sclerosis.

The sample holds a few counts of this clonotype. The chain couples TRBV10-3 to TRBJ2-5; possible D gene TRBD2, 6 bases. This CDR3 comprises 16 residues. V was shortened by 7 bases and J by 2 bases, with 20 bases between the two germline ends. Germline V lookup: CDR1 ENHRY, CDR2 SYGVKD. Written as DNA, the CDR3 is TGTGCCATCAAAAAAGGAACCGGGACTCCTCAAGAGACCCAGTACTTC. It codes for CAIKKGTGTPQETQYF.

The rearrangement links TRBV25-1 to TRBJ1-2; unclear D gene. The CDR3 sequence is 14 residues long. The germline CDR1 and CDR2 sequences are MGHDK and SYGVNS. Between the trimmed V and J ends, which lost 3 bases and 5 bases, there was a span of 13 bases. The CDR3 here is CASSEVGDLYGYTF. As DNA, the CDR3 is TGTGCCAGCAGTGAGGTCGGAGACTTGTATGGCTACACCTTC.

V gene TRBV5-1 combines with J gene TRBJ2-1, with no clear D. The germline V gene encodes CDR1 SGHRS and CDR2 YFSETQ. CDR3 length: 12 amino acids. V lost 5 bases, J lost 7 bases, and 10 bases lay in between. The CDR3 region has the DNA TGCGCCAGCAGAACGGGCCGAAATGAGCAGTTCTTC. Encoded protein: CASRTGRNEQFF.

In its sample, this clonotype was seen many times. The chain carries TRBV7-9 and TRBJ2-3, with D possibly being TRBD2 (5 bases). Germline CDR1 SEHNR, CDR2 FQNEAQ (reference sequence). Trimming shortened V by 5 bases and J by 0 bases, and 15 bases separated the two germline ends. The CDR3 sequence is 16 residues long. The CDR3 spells CASSPRAGGSTDTQYF. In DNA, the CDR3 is TGTGCCAGCAGCCCCCGTGCCGGAGGAAGCACAGATACGCAGTATTTT.

The CDR3 DNA reads TGTGCCAGCAGCCCCACAAACCACGGCCTAGCGGGGACCACAGATACGCAGTATTTT. This translates into CASSPTNHGLAGTTDTQYF. The gene calls are TRBV4-2 and TRBJ2-3, with 9 bases fitting TRBD2. After removal of 4 bases from V and 2 bases from J, the junction contained 16 bases not matched to a gene. The CDR3 covers 19 residues. CDR1 and CDR2 (germline): LGHNA, YNFKEQ.

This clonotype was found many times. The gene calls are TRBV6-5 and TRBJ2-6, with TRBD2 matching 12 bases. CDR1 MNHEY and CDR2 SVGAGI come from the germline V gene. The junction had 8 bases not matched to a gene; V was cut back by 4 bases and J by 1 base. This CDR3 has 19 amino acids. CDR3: CASSSLLAGGRSGANVLTF. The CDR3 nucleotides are TGTGCCAGCAGTTCCCTACTAGCGGGGGGTAGATCTGGGGCCAACGTCCTGACTTTC.